Listed below are T cell receptor beta chains from one sample, sequenced in a study of blood T cell repertoires in COVID-19. Measured with immunoSEQ multiplex PCR; TCRdb has only the in-frame clones, and not every one. The sample holds under 350,000 clones, 65% to 90% seen once. The sequenced sample was PBMCs or T cells enriched from blood (not recorded which). The receptors stem from a woman between 40 and 50 years old with acute COVID-19. CDR3s include the opening cysteine and the closing phenylalanine or tryptophan. The D gene is left open where the match is weak. Rows give clone size only sometimes, using once, few, many, or a class for an expanded clone.

clone_size j_call v_call d_call cdr3_nt cdr3_aa
NA TRBJ2-7 TRBV6-5 TRBD1 TGTGCCAGCAGTCGGACAGGGGACGAGCAGTACTTC CASSRTGDEQYF
NA TRBJ2-3 TRBV27 NA TGTGCCAGCAGTCGCCGGGACAAAGATACGCAGTATTTT CASSRRDKDTQYF
NA TRBJ2-1 TRBV7-2 TRBD2 TGTGCCAGCAGCTTAAGCGGGGGGTCCTACAATGAGCAGTTCTTC CASSLSGGSYNEQFF
few TRBJ2-7 TRBV21-1 NA TGTGCCAGCAGCAGTCCGTCGGGGTACTTC CASSSPSGYF
NA TRBJ1-5 TRBV7-8 NA TGTGCCAGCAGCCAGAGACAGGTTAGCAATCAGCCCCAGCATTTT CASSQRQVSNQPQHF
NA TRBJ2-7 TRBV3-1/TRBV3-2 TRBD1 TGTGCCAGCAGACACCTTTCGGACAGGGTCTACGAGCAGTACTTC CASRHLSDRVYEQYF
NA TRBJ2-1 TRBV7-3 TRBD2 TGTGCCAGCAGCTCTCCCAGCGGGGGCGGGTACAATGAGCAGTTCTTC CASSSPSGGGYNEQFF
NA TRBJ2-1 TRBV6-4 TRBD2 TGTGCCAGCAGTCGAACTAGCGGTCTTTACAATGAGCAGTTCTTC CASSRTSGLYNEQFF
NA TRBJ1-1 TRBV6-5 NA TGTGCCAGCAGTTATATGAACACTGAAGCTTTCTTT CASSYMNTEAFF
NA TRBJ1-6 TRBV20-1 NA TGCAGTGCTAGTACAGGGCGTTGGTCACCCCTCCACTTT CSASTGRWSPLHF
few TRBJ1-2 TRBV4-2 TRBD1 TGTGCCAGCAGCCAACCGGACAGGGGAGATGGCTACACCTTC CASSQPDRGDGYTF
NA TRBJ2-1 TRBV5-6 TRBD2 TGTGCCAGCAGCGAAATGACTAGCGGGAGTTTCGATGAGCAGTTCTTC CASSEMTSGSFDEQFF
NA TRBJ2-5 TRBV5-4 NA TGTGCCAGCAGCTTGGCGGCAGGGTCGGAGACCCAGTACTTC CASSLAAGSETQYF
NA TRBJ1-1 TRBV2 NA TGTGCCAGCACAGGGAAGGGGAACACTGAAGCTTTCTTT CASTGKGNTEAFF
NA TRBJ1-5 TRBV6-5 NA TGTGCCAGCACGAGGGATAGCAATCAGCCCCAGCATTTT CASTRDSNQPQHF
NA TRBJ1-5 TRBV6-5 NA TGTGCCAGCAGAAAGGGGAGGAACCAGCCCCAGCATTTT CASRKGRNQPQHF
NA TRBJ2-1 TRBV15 TRBD2 TGTGCCACCAGCAGAGAGGGCGGGAGCTCCTACAATGAGCAGTTCTTC CATSREGGSSYNEQFF
NA TRBJ1-5 TRBV5-8 NA TGTGCCAGCAGCTCGGGGGAACATAGCAATCAGCCCCAGCATTTT CASSSGEHSNQPQHF
NA TRBJ1-2 TRBV3-1/TRBV3-2 NA TGTGCCAGCAGCCAAGAGCCAGTAACGCATGGCTACACCTTC CASSQEPVTHGYTF
once TRBJ2-7 TRBV9 TRBD1 TGTGCCAGCAGCTTACAGACAGGGGGCGGCGAGCAGTACTTC CASSLQTGGGEQYF
NA TRBJ1-6 TRBV7-9 TRBD1 TGTGCCAGCAGCCTAGGGACAGGGACGGAACCCCTCCACTTT CASSLGTGTEPLHF
NA TRBJ2-5 TRBV4-1 NA TGCGCCAGCAGCCGAGTCGTGCTAGAGACCCAGTACTTC CASSRVVLETQYF
NA TRBJ1-5 TRBV4-2 TRBD1 TGTGCCAGCAGCCAAATCGACAGGGGACCCCTTTCTCGGCAGCCCCAGCATTTT CASSQIDRGPLSRQPQHF
NA TRBJ2-3 TRBV3-1/TRBV3-2 NA TGTGCCAGCAGCCAAGGGGGCTTACTCAGCACAGATACGCAGTATTTT CASSQGGLLSTDTQYF
NA TRBJ2-3 TRBV13 NA TGTGCCAGCAGCTTAACCACTCATCCTCCCCCGGCGCAGTATTTT CASSLTTHPPPAQYF
NA TRBJ2-1 TRBV2 NA TGTGCCAGCAGTGAAAGGGGGTCCCCATACAATGAGCAGTTCTTC CASSERGSPYNEQFF
NA TRBJ2-7 TRBV28 NA TGTGCCAGCAGTTTAGTCGAGAATACCTACGAGCAGTACTTC CASSLVENTYEQYF
NA TRBJ1-2 TRBV28 TRBD1 TGTGCCAGCAGGGGACCAGGACAGGTCCCTTATGGCTACACCTTC CASRGPGQVPYGYTF
once TRBJ1-5 TRBV28 NA TGTGCCAGCAGCCTGACAGCAAACAATCAGCCCCAGCATTTT CASSLTANNQPQHF
NA TRBJ2-3 TRBV6-5 NA TGTGCCAGCAGTTACTGGGCTGGCACAGATACGCAGTATTTT CASSYWAGTDTQYF
once TRBJ1-2 TRBV6-2/TRBV6-3 NA TGTGCCAGCAGCCCAGATGTTGGGGGCGTTCTTGGCTACACCTTC CASSPDVGGVLGYTF
NA TRBJ1-2 TRBV12-3/TRBV12-4 NA TGTGCCAGCACCAATCCGAAGAGTGTGGGCTACACCTTC CASTNPKSVGYTF
NA TRBJ2-2 TRBV9 TRBD1 TGTGCCAGCAGCTTCCAGCAGGGGGTGAGCGGGGAGCTGTTTTTT CASSFQQGVSGELFF
NA TRBJ2-7 TRBV6-1 NA TGTGCCAGCAGTGAGACAGGGAGGTACGAGCAGTACTTC CASSETGRYEQYF
few TRBJ2-2 TRBV7-3 TRBD1 TGTGCCAGCAGCTTAAGAGGGACAGGGAAGAACACCGGGGAGCTGTTTTTT CASSLRGTGKNTGELFF
NA TRBJ1-2 TRBV12-3/TRBV12-4 NA TGTGCCAGCAGTTTAGCGCTAGCAAATGGCTACACCTTC CASSLALANGYTF
NA TRBJ2-7 TRBV11-2 TRBD1 TGTGCCAGCAGCCCTGACAGGGTGGGGTACGAGCAGTACTTC CASSPDRVGYEQYF